These 26 T cell receptor beta chains were sequenced from one sample in a study of technical replicates of blood from a few donors. The assay was immunoSEQ multiplex PCR, and TCRdb's table has in-frame clones only and misses some. Among some 56,000 clones listed, about 95% were seen once. The sequencing input was PBMCs. The receptors were gathered from a human donor in good health. Some clones in this sample may be carry-over from other donors' samples.

This sequence joins TRBV19 and TRBJ1-2; maybe TRBD1 (5 bases). Per the germline V gene, CDR1 is LNHDA and CDR2 is SQIVND (reference sequence). Trimming shortened V by 5 bases and J by 4 bases, and 11 bases separated the two germline ends. The CDR3 covers 13 residues. The CDR3 DNA sequence: TGTGCCAGTAGTTCCGACAGAATCTATGGCTACACCTTC. It encodes CASSSDRIYGYTF.

The rearrangement uses TRBV2 and TRBJ1-4; a weak D match, TRBD1 (5 bases). V lost 7 bases, J lost 0 bases, and 6 bases lay in between. The germline V gene has CDR1 SNHLY and CDR2 FYNNEI. The CDR3 loop spans 13 amino acids. Here the CDR3 reads CASKGPTNEKLFF. The CDR3, as DNA: TGTGCCAGCAAGGGGCCAACTAATGAAAAACTGTTTTTT. The whole variable domain, remainder taken from reference TRBV2 and TRBJ1-4, is EPEVTQTPSHQVTQMGQEVILRCVPISNHLYFYWYRQILGQKVEFLVSFYNNEISEKSEIFDDQFSVERPDGSNFTLKIRSTKLEDSAMYFCASKGPTNEKLFFGSGTQLSVL.

The chain is built from TRBV6-1 and TRBJ1-1, with D perhaps matching TRBD1 (6 bases). Trimming shortened V by 0 bases and J by 11 bases, and 16 bases separated the two germline ends. CDR3 length: 14 residues. Germline CDR1 is MNHNS and CDR2 is SASEGT. CDR3 residues: CASSEALQGTRAFF. The DNA for the CDR3 is TGTGCCAGCAGTGAAGCTTTACAGGGAACCCGGGCTTTCTTT.

The V gene is TRBV7-9, the J gene TRBJ1-2; 9 positions agree with TRBD1. V was pared by 2 bases and J by 1 base, with 11 bases of the junction left unmatched. Germline lookup yields CDR1 SEHNR and CDR2 FQNEAQ (reference sequence). The CDR3 runs 18 residues. CDR3 nucleotide sequence: TGTGCCAGCAGCTTACATTCCCGGACAGGGGCCGATAACTATGGCTACACCTTC. Translated, it gives CASSLHSRTGADNYGYTF.

This chain connects TRBV5-1 to TRBJ2-7; D call uncertain. Trimming stripped 1 base from V and 3 bases from J, with 8 bases between. Germline V gene sequence: CDR1 SGHRS, CDR2 YFSETQ. This CDR3 has 13 residues. This chain's CDR3 is CASSLSTGYEQYF. The CDR3 nucleotides read TGCGCCAGCAGCTTGTCTACTGGCTACGAGCAGTACTTC.

The gene calls are TRBV28 and TRBJ2-7; 13 bases map to TRBD2. This CDR3 is 15 amino acids long. Germline lookup yields CDR1 MDHEN and CDR2 SYDVKM. The trim removed 5 bases at V and 7 bases at J, leaving 8 bases unmatched. CDR3 residues: CASSGGTSGAGEQYF. The CDR3 nucleotides are TGTGCCAGCAGTGGAGGGACTAGCGGGGCCGGGGAGCAGTACTTC.

This chain uses TRBV11-1 with TRBJ1-2; 8 nucleotides line up with TRBD1. Losses at the gene ends were 4 bases for V and 2 bases for J; bases not matched to a gene: 3. The CDR3 is 14 residues long. Germline V CDR1 and CDR2: SGHAT, FQDESV (reference sequence). The CDR3 DNA reads as TGTGCCAGCAGCTCTTGGACAGGGAACTATGGCTACACCTTC. As protein: CASSSWTGNYGYTF.

This rearrangement joins TRBV18 to TRBJ1-1, with a possible D match to TRBD1 (5 bases). CDR1 is KGHSH, CDR2 LQKENI, per germline. CDR3 length: 14 residues. V was trimmed by 6 bases and J by 5 bases, leaving 16 bases between them. The CDR3 reads CASSQSGGKTEAFF. For the CDR3, the DNA is TGTGCCAGCTCTCAAAGTGGGGGGAAGACTGAAGCTTTCTTT.

The gene calls are TRBV13 and TRBJ1-4; tentative D call: TRBD1 (5 bases). Between the trimmed V and J ends, which lost 5 bases and 7 bases, there was a span of 17 bases. Germline CDR1 is PRHDT and CDR2 is FYEKMQ (reference sequence). CDR3 length: 15 amino acids. The CDR3 reads CASSLRQPLSEKLFF. CDR3 DNA: TGTGCCAGCAGCCTCCGACAGCCTCTTTCTGAAAAACTGTTTTTT. Full variable domain (outside the CDR3, taken from reference TRBV13 and TRBJ1-4): AAGVIQSPRHLIKEKRETATLKCYPIPRHDTVYWYQQGPGQDPQFLISFYEKMQSDKGSIPDRFSAQQFSDYHSELNMSSLELGDSALYFCASSLRQPLSEKLFFGSGTQLSVL.

V gene TRBV5-6 combines with J gene TRBJ1-1; a weak D match, TRBD1 (6 bases). In germline, CDR1 is SGHDT, CDR2 YYEEEE. The CDR3 sequence is 16 residues long. The V end lost 4 bases, the J end lost 1 base, and 17 bases lay between the germline ends. CDR3 loop: CASSRALGQSNTEAFF. For the CDR3, the DNA is TGTGCCAGCAGCCGAGCCCTTGGACAGTCGAACACTGAAGCTTTCTTT. Together with reference TRBV5-6 and TRBJ1-1, the CDR3 gives the full variable domain: DAGVTQSPTHLIKTRGQQVTLRCSPKSGHDTVSWYQQALGQGPQFIFQYYEEEERQRGNFPDRFSGHQFPNYSSELNVNALLLGDSALYLCASSRALGQSNTEAFFGQGTRLTVV.

This clone was picked up one time. J is TRBJ2-7 and V is TRBV7-2; perhaps TRBD2 as D (7 bases). This CDR3 spans 16 amino acids. Germline values: CDR1 SGHTA, CDR2 FQGNSA. Trimming removed 5 bases from V and 0 bases from J, with 17 bases in between. CDR3 amino acids: CASSLGGGTRSYEQYF. For the CDR3, the DNA is TGTGCCAGCAGCCTAGGGGGGGGGACCCGCTCCTACGAGCAGTACTTC.

This sequence joins TRBV7-3 and TRBJ2-1, with D possibly matching TRBD2 (7 bases). Trimming cost V 6 bases and J 7 bases, with 19 bases left between them. Germline V gives CDR1 SGHTA, CDR2 FQGTGA. This CDR3 comprises 15 residues. CDR3 in amino acids: CASSLGGVGANEQFF. DNA for the CDR3: TGTGCCAGCAGTTTAGGGGGGGTCGGGGCAAATGAGCAGTTCTTC.

This clone was detected a few times. The chain has TRBV6-6 and TRBJ2-1; D ambiguous. The CDR3 contains 14 residues. CDR1 MNHNY and CDR2 SVGAGI come from the germline V gene (reference sequence). V was cut by 5 bases and J by 5 bases, with 13 bases left in between. The CDR3 DNA sequence: TGTGCCAGCAGTCCCCTCAGAAGCGACAATGAGCAGTTCTTC. This encodes CASSPLRSDNEQFF.

The chain joins TRBV6-5 to TRBJ2-7, with 11 bases identical to TRBD2. In germline, CDR1 is MNHEY, CDR2 SVGAGI. The CDR3 has 14 residues. Unmatched junction bases numbered 3, after V lost 6 bases and J lost 2 bases. CDR3 sequence (DNA): TGTGCCAGCAGGAGGGGACTAGCGGCCTACGAGCAGTACTTC. It yields the protein CASRRGLAAYEQYF.

This sequence joins TRBV5-6 and TRBJ1-1, with D tentatively TRBD1 (5 bases). The germline CDR1 and CDR2 sequences are SGHDT and YYEEEE. V lost 0 bases to trimming and J lost 3 bases, with 9 bases between them. The CDR3 extends over 14 amino acids. CDR3 DNA sequence: TGTGCCAGCAGCTTGGTCAGGGCTGACACTGAAGCTTTCTTT. Its protein product is CASSLVRADTEAFF.

The chain carries TRBV5-1 and TRBJ2-7; TRBD2 matches at 10 bases. The CDR3 spans 13 residues. From germline, CDR1 is SGHRS and CDR2 YFSETQ. V trimming: 8 bases; J trimming: 2 bases; junction bases outside the gene matches: 4. DNA of the CDR3: TGCGCCAGTAATAGCGGGGGGCCCTACGAGCAGTACTTC. As protein: CASNSGGPYEQYF.

The chain carries TRBV14 and TRBJ2-3, with 9 bases that match TRBD1. V shed 2 bases, J shed 12 bases, and the junction held 9 bases outside the gene matches. The CDR3 totals 14 residues. CDR1 is SGHDN, CDR2 FVKESK, per germline. CDR3 loop: CASSQLLTGGPQYF. The DNA for the CDR3 is TGTGCCAGCAGCCAACTATTAACAGGGGGCCCCCAGTATTTT.

The chain has TRBV18 and TRBJ2-1; 8 nucleotides align to TRBD1. CDR3 size: 15 residues. V trimming: 4 bases; J trimming: 5 bases; junction bases outside the gene matches: 7. CDR1 is KGHSH and CDR2 is LQKENI in the germline V gene. Here the CDR3 reads CASSLLGQENNEQFF. CDR3 nucleotides: TGTGCCAGCTCACTGCTGGGACAGGAAAACAATGAGCAGTTCTTC.

V is TRBV10-3 and J is TRBJ1-1, with 8 bases matching TRBD1. Germline CDR1 and CDR2: ENHRY and SYGVKD. V shed 3 bases and J 0 bases; nucleotides not matched to a gene: 6. CDR3 length: 16 amino acids. Here the CDR3 DNA reads TGTGCCATCAGTGAAGATAGACAGGGGATGAACACTGAAGCTTTCTTT. Translated, it gives CAISEDRQGMNTEAFF.

J is TRBJ2-1 and V is TRBV5-1; D is perhaps TRBD1 (6 bases). Germline CDR1 is SGHRS and CDR2 is YFSETQ. Trimming stripped 4 bases from V and 1 base from J, with 12 bases between. This CDR3 is 15 amino acids long. The CDR3 spells CASSKGTLSYNEQFF. CDR3 sequence (DNA): TGCGCCAGCAGCAAGGGGACACTTTCCTACAATGAGCAGTTCTTC.

This clone was found once. The chain carries TRBV7-3 and TRBJ2-3, with D unclear. From germline, CDR1 is SGHTA and CDR2 FQGTGA. Trimming pared 1 base from V and 5 bases from J, leaving 4 bases between. The CDR3 length is 12 residues. The CDR3 loop reads CASSLNGDTQYF. CDR3 sequence (DNA): TGTGCCAGCAGCTTAAACGGAGATACGCAGTATTTT.

The chain employs TRBV9 and TRBJ1-3; D gene ambiguous. Germline V gene lookup returns CDR1 SGDLS and CDR2 YYNGEE. This CDR3 comprises 13 residues. V was pared by 3 bases and J by 2 bases, with 6 bases between. In DNA form, the CDR3 reads TGTGCCAGCAGCGCCCCGGCTGGAAACACCATATATTTT. It yields the protein CASSAPAGNTIYF.

This chain links TRBV9 with TRBJ1-1; 7 bases are a match to TRBD1. Trimming removed 4 bases from V and 1 base from J; junction bases left unmatched: 7. Germline-derived CDR1 and CDR2 are SGDLS and YYNGEE. The CDR3 is 15 residues long. The CDR3 region is CASSSRRDRNTEAFF. Written as DNA, the CDR3 is TGTGCCAGCAGCTCCAGACGGGACAGGAACACTGAAGCTTTCTTT.

The V gene is TRBV4-3, the J gene TRBJ2-3, with 7 bases matching TRBD2. The germline V gene encodes CDR1 LGHNA and CDR2 YSLEER. Trimming cost V 0 bases and J 4 bases; bases outside gene matches: 10. The CDR3 has 17 residues. The CDR3 reads CASSQDQGGSGADTQYF. In nucleotides, the CDR3 is TGCGCCAGCAGCCAAGATCAAGGCGGGAGCGGGGCAGATACGCAGTATTTT.

The CDR3 DNA follows: TGTGCCAGCAGTTATACGGGACTAGCGTCGGAGTTTCAGTACTTC. This gives the protein CASSYTGLASEFQYF. The chain links TRBV6-5 to TRBJ2-4, with 10 bases identical to TRBD2. The CDR3 runs to 15 residues. Germline V gives CDR1 MNHEY, CDR2 SVGAGI. The ends lost 3 bases at V and 11 bases at J; junction bases unmatched: 10.

The chain joins TRBV15 to TRBJ2-7; 8 nucleotides agree with TRBD1. Germline V lookup: CDR1 LNHNV, CDR2 YYDKDF (reference sequence). This CDR3 region has 13 residues. The ends lost 9 bases at V and 5 bases at J; junction bases unmatched: 9. The CDR3 protein is CATAGDRGDEQYF. The DNA of the CDR3 is TGTGCCACAGCCGGTGACAGGGGCGACGAGCAGTACTTC. The entire variable domain, with the rest obtained from reference TRBV15 and TRBJ2-7, is as follows: DAMVIQNPRYQVTQFGKPVTLSCSQTLNHNVMYWYQQKSSQAPKLLFHYYDKDFNNEADTPDNFQSRRPNTSFCFLDIRSPGLGDTAMYLCATAGDRGDEQYFGPGTRLTVT.